What follows are 10 T cell receptor beta chains derived from one specimen sequenced in a study of beta chain features in type 1 diabetes. Isolated RNA was reverse transcribed in full, so expressed TCRB transcripts were sequenced. Some clones are missing from TCRdb's copy, which holds only in-frame ones; the method was immunoSEQ multiplex PCR. The sample carries 350,000 to 450,000 clones, around 15% recorded once. The source material was naive CD4+ T cells from blood. The receptors stem from a woman aged 18-29 years in good health.

Only a few counts were recorded for this clone. One end of the junction is discordant with germline, which a read error may explain. The gene calls are TRBV27 and TRBJ1-1, with no clear D. The CDR3 is 12 amino acids. Germline-derived CDR1 and CDR2 are MNHEY and SMNVEV (reference sequence). The CDR3 DNA follows: TGTGCCAGCAGTCCCAAAGGCGGGGAGCTCCTCTTT. Protein: CASSPKGGELLF.

The chain couples TRBV18 to TRBJ2-2; D remains ambiguous. CDR1 KGHSH and CDR2 LQKENI come from the germline V gene. The CDR3 has 12 amino acids. The germline V and J ends were trimmed by 6 bases and 3 bases, with 5 bases remaining between them. The CDR3 coding sequence is TGTGCCAGCTCCGTAGACACCGGGGAGCTGTTTTTT. Its translation: CASSVDTGELFF.

This clone has just a few counts. CDR3 amino acids: CATSGGQGAYEQYF. The CDR3, as DNA: TGTGCCACCAGCGGGGGACAGGGGGCCTACGAGCAGTACTTC. The V gene is TRBV15, the J gene TRBJ2-7; 11 nucleotides line up with TRBD1. CDR1 and CDR2 from the germline V gene are LNHNV and YYDKDF (reference sequence). The CDR3 covers 14 residues. Trimming removed 5 bases from V and 2 bases from J; junction bases left unmatched: 2.

V is TRBV7-9 and J is TRBJ1-2; 7 bases match TRBD1. The trim removed 6 bases at V and 4 bases at J, leaving 11 bases unmatched. CDR1 is SEHNR and CDR2 is FQNEAQ in the germline V gene (reference sequence). The CDR3 has 15 amino acids. CDR3 in amino acids: CASSQEGGAGYGYTF. The CDR3 coding sequence is TGTGCCAGCAGTCAGGAAGGGGGCGCAGGCTATGGCTACACCTTC.

The sample holds a few counts of this clone. The J gene is TRBJ2-7, the V gene TRBV6-6; 14 bases are a match to TRBD2. Germline-derived CDR1 and CDR2 are MNHNY and SVGAGI (reference sequence). This CDR3 region has 15 residues. J gave up 9 bases and V 6 bases, and 10 bases lay outside the gene matches. Here the CDR3 reads CASSLRLAGGPGQYF. CDR3 DNA sequence: TGTGCCAGCAGCCTTAGACTAGCGGGAGGGCCAGGGCAGTACTTC.

The gene calls are TRBV11-3 and TRBJ2-2; D ambiguous. The germline V and J ends were trimmed by 5 bases and 5 bases, with 12 bases remaining between them. Germline CDR1 is SGHNT and CDR2 is YENEEA. The CDR3 covers 14 residues. The CDR3 nucleotides are TGTGCCAGCAGCCCCTCGCGTTCGACCGGGGAGCTGTTTTTT. This codes for CASSPSRSTGELFF.

The V and J genes are TRBV29-1 and TRBJ1-1, with 7 bases aligning to TRBD1. The V segment lost 7 bases and the J segment 4 bases; nucleotides outside the gene matches: 12. The length of the CDR3 is 14 residues. In germline, CDR1 is SQVTM, CDR2 ANQGSEA. CDR3 nucleotides: TGCAGCGCTACACAGGGGCCTCGGGGCACTGAAGCTTTCTTT. This encodes CSATQGPRGTEAFF.

V and J are TRBV2 and TRBJ2-7; the match to TRBD1 covers 10 bases. The germline V gene encodes CDR1 SNHLY and CDR2 FYNNEI. This CDR3 region has 15 residues. The V segment lost 5 bases and the J segment 3 bases; nucleotides outside the gene matches: 7. The CDR3 region has the DNA TGTGCCAGCAGTAACGACAGGGGGCGATTCTACGAGCAGTACTTC. Translating it yields CASSNDRGRFYEQYF.

The J gene is TRBJ2-7, the V gene TRBV7-9; perhaps TRBD1 as D (5 bases). Looked up from germline, CDR1 is SEHNR and CDR2 is FQNEAQ (reference sequence). The V end lost 1 base, the J end lost 2 bases, and 6 bases lay between the germline ends. There are 13 residues in the CDR3. CDR3 coding DNA: TGTGCCAGCAGCTTAGGGGGCCCCTACGAGCAGTACTTC. It codes for CASSLGGPYEQYF.

The chain recombines TRBV4-3 with TRBJ1-4; 10 nucleotides line up with TRBD1. This CDR3 comprises 16 residues. The germline V gene encodes CDR1 LGHNA and CDR2 YSLEER. The ends lost 4 bases at V and 8 bases at J; junction bases unmatched: 10. The CDR3 bases are TGCGCCAGCAGCCTCAATTCCGGGACAGGGGCGGAAAAACTGTTTTTT. It yields the protein CASSLNSGTGAEKLFF.